This passage covers 20 T cell receptor beta chains from one sample sequenced in a study of OX40 agonist ivuxolimab in advanced cancers. Produced via immunoSEQ multiplex PCR; TCRdb's table is partial and in-frame only. Among about 45,000 clones listed, around 84% were seen once. The starting material was CD4+ or CD8+ T cells sorted from blood, obtained in a trial of the OX40 agonist ivuxolimab. All receptors derive from an adult with an advanced solid tumor such as melanoma, head and neck, liver or kidney cancer.

The V call is TRBV5-5, the J call TRBJ2-7, with 10 nucleotides matching TRBD1. V trimming: 2 bases; J trimming: 2 bases; junction bases outside the gene matches: 4. Per germline, CDR1 SGHKS and CDR2 YYEKEE (reference sequence). This CDR3 region has 15 residues. CDR3 sequence: CASSFLGTGAYEQYF. The CDR3 DNA reads TGTGCCAGCAGCTTTTTAGGGACAGGGGCCTACGAGCAGTACTTC.

The CDR3 is CASSARAGGLNEQYF. In DNA, the CDR3 is TGCGCCAGCAGTGCCCGAGCGGGGGGCCTAAACGAGCAGTACTTC. The rearrangement joins TRBV10-2 to TRBJ2-7; 9 nucleotides match TRBD2. Germline assignment: CDR1 WSHSY and CDR2 SAAADI. This CDR3 has 15 amino acids. J was trimmed by 5 bases and V by 4 bases; bases with no gene match: 9.

The rearrangement uses TRBV2 and TRBJ2-7, with TRBD2 matching over 11 bases. The CDR3 is made up of 15 amino acids. V dropped 3 bases and J dropped 4; count of bases not matched to a gene: 5. From germline, CDR1 is SNHLY and CDR2 FYNNEI. CDR3 region: CASSDPSSGGYEQYF. CDR3 coding DNA: TGTGCCAGCAGTGATCCCTCTAGCGGGGGGTACGAGCAGTACTTC.

In its sample, this clone was seen a few times. CDR3 amino acids: CASSTRTGRATYEQYF. The CDR3, as DNA: TGTGCCAGCAGCACAAGGACAGGGAGGGCGACCTACGAGCAGTACTTC. The V and J genes are TRBV7-9 and TRBJ2-7; a weak D match, TRBD1 (8 bases). The CDR3 extends over 16 amino acids. Trimming pared 5 bases from V and 2 bases from J, leaving 19 bases between. Germline CDR1 is SEHNR and CDR2 is FQNEAQ (reference sequence).

The chain is built from TRBV5-4 and TRBJ1-2; 9 bases fit TRBD1. V lost 5 bases, J lost 5 bases, and 10 bases stayed unmatched. The CDR3 runs to 15 residues. CDR1 and CDR2 (germline): SGHNT, YYREEE (reference sequence). Written as DNA, the CDR3 is TGTGCCAGCAGTAAGAGGACAGGGGAGGATTATGGCTACACCTTC. Amino acids: CASSKRTGEDYGYTF.

The V and J genes are TRBV5-8 and TRBJ1-1; D ambiguous. The CDR3 length is 16 residues. The germline V gene encodes CDR1 SGHTS and CDR2 YDEGEE. Trimming removed 0 bases from V and 8 bases from J, with 20 bases in between. CDR3 in DNA: TGTGCCAGCAGCTTGGCAGAGGTCAGTAGTCAAGACGAAGCTTTCTTT. Translated, it gives CASSLAEVSSQDEAFF.

The chain carries TRBV2 and TRBJ1-2, with D possibly being TRBD1 (5 bases). CDR3 length: 14 amino acids. The germline V and J ends were trimmed by 3 bases and 3 bases, with 11 bases remaining between them. Germline V gene sequence: CDR1 SNHLY, CDR2 FYNNEI. The CDR3 reads CASSEVGVDYGYTF. In DNA form, the CDR3 reads TGTGCCAGCAGTGAGGTAGGGGTTGACTATGGCTACACCTTC.

V usage is TRBV2 and J usage is TRBJ1-5; 8 nucleotides match TRBD1. The CDR3 spans 17 residues. The germline gives CDR1 SNHLY, CDR2 FYNNEI. With 6 bases clipped from V and 0 bases from J, the junction kept 10 bases outside the gene matches. The CDR3 sequence: CASRSTGATYSNQPQHF. The CDR3 nucleotides are TGTGCCAGCAGGTCGACAGGGGCCACCTATAGCAATCAGCCCCAGCATTTT.

The chain combines TRBV7-2 with TRBJ1-2; the match to TRBD1 covers 8 bases. Trimming removed 3 bases from V and 3 bases from J; junction bases left unmatched: 6. Looked up from germline, CDR1 is SGHTA and CDR2 is FQGNSA. This CDR3 comprises 15 residues. CDR3 sequence reads: CASSFVDRGDYGYTF. As DNA, the CDR3 is TGTGCCAGCAGCTTCGTCGACAGGGGTGACTATGGCTACACCTTC.

The V call is TRBV19, the J call TRBJ2-5; weak D call: TRBD2 (6 bases). V was cut by 3 bases and J by 4 bases, with 18 bases left in between. Looked up from germline, CDR1 is LNHDA and CDR2 is SQIVND (reference sequence). The CDR3 totals 16 residues. The CDR3 DNA reads TGTGCCAGTAGTATCGGGGGAGCCCGGGTTCTAGAGACCCAGTACTTC. It specifies CASSIGGARVLETQYF.

Of note for this clone: Other DNA sequences in the same sample also yield this CDR3. The chain is built from TRBV6-1 and TRBJ1-2; D not certain. In germline, CDR1 is MNHNS, CDR2 SASEGT. The V gene lost 5 bases and the J gene lost 8 bases, with 9 bases spanning the gap. CDR3 size: 11 residues. CDR3 sequence: CASSYLGGYTF. In DNA form, the CDR3 reads TGTGCCAGCAGTTACCTCGGCGGCTACACCTTC.

CDR3 coding DNA: TGTGCCAGCAGCGTAGCTATCACAGATACGCAGTATTTT. The encoded protein is CASSVAITDTQYF. This chain links TRBV9 with TRBJ2-3; D gene uncertain. The germline V gene encodes CDR1 SGDLS and CDR2 YYNGEE. The CDR3 totals 13 residues. The V gene lost 0 bases and the J gene lost 2 bases, with 4 bases spanning the gap.

The J gene is TRBJ2-7, the V gene TRBV4-1; D remains unclear. Germline CDR1 is MGHRA and CDR2 is YSYEKL. V gave up 1 base and J gave up 0 bases, with 4 bases separating them. The CDR3 is made up of 13 amino acids. The CDR3 nucleotides read TGCGCCAGCAGCCAAGGGCCCTCCTACGAGCAGTACTTC. The encoded protein is CASSQGPSYEQYF.

The chain couples TRBV7-9 to TRBJ2-7; D remains unclear. This CDR3 has 14 residues. Germline V gene sequence: CDR1 SEHNR, CDR2 FQNEAQ (reference sequence). The V end was cut by 1 base, the J end by 3 bases, with 10 bases between. CDR3 residues: CASSLVGPSYEQYF. The CDR3 region has the DNA TGTGCCAGCAGCTTAGTTGGCCCGAGCTACGAGCAGTACTTC.

The genes are TRBV5-8 and TRBJ1-5; no clear D gene. V was pared by 2 bases and J by 4 bases, with 13 bases between. CDR1 is SGHTS and CDR2 is YDEGEE in the germline V gene. This CDR3 has 15 amino acids. CDR3 sequence: CASSLIGSGNQPQHF. DNA for the CDR3: TGTGCCAGCAGCTTAATAGGGTCGGGGAATCAGCCCCAGCATTTT.

The V call is TRBV27, the J call TRBJ2-1; the D gene is possibly TRBD2 (6 bases). This CDR3 has 15 amino acids. Per germline, CDR1 MNHEY and CDR2 SMNVEV (reference sequence). Trimming left V 0 bases short and J 5 bases short, with 11 bases between. The CDR3 here is CASSLSWEVHNEQFF. The CDR3 DNA sequence: TGTGCCAGCAGTTTATCGTGGGAGGTCCACAATGAGCAGTTCTTC.

The genes are TRBV5-1 and TRBJ1-1; possible D gene TRBD1, 5 bases. V was trimmed by 5 bases and J by 4 bases, leaving 12 bases between them. Germline V gene data show CDR1 as SGHRS and CDR2 as YFSETQ. The CDR3 contains 13 residues. The CDR3 DNA follows: TGCGCCAGCAGTGGGGCTTTTGCCACTGAAGCTTTCTTT. Encoded protein: CASSGAFATEAFF. Combining the CDR3 with reference TRBV5-1 and TRBJ1-1 gives the whole variable domain KAGVTQTPRYLIKTRGQQVTLSCSPISGHRSVSWYQQTPGQGLQFLFEYFSETQRNKGNFPGRFSGRQFSNSRSEMNVSTLELGDSALYLCASSGAFATEAFFGQGTRLTVV.

The V call is TRBV5-4, the J call TRBJ2-5; D remains unclear. The germline gives CDR1 SGHNT, CDR2 YYREEE (reference sequence). This CDR3 spans 12 amino acids. V gave up 0 bases and J gave up 5 bases, with 5 bases separating them. Here the CDR3 reads CASSLELETQYF. CDR3 nucleotides: TGTGCCAGCAGCTTGGAATTGGAGACCCAGTACTTC.

The J gene is TRBJ1-2, the V gene TRBV6-5; D may be TRBD1 (5 bases). Germline V gene lookup returns CDR1 MNHEY and CDR2 SVGAGI. V was pared by 2 bases and J by 6 bases, with 10 bases between. The CDR3 runs to 13 residues. CDR3 sequence (DNA): TGTGCCAGCAGTTACGGAATAGGGGATGGCTACACCTTC. The encoded protein is CASSYGIGDGYTF.

The chain carries TRBV6-5 and TRBJ2-7; 9 positions match TRBD1. This CDR3 has 15 residues. J gave up 5 bases and V 3 bases, and 8 bases lay outside the gene matches. Germline-derived CDR1 and CDR2 are MNHEY and SVGAGI. CDR3 nucleotide sequence: TGTGCCAGCAGTTATGTAGGGGACAGGGATAACGAGCAGTACTTC. Translation gives CASSYVGDRDNEQYF.